This paragraph covers one T cell receptor beta chain sequence. Germline CDR1 KGHDR, CDR2 SFDVKD. This CDR3 has 15 residues. V lost 4 bases and J lost 4, with 14 bases in between. The data were obtained in a study of control samples from healthy donors and cancer patients. Profiling relied on immunoSEQ multiplex PCR, and the TCRdb table lists in-frame clones only, not all of them. The table has some 160,000 clones, 90% to 95% seen once. The sample was blood. The receptor's source is a middle-aged woman in good health. The V call is TRBV24-1, the J call TRBJ2-3; tentative D call: TRBD1 (6 bases). The CDR3 bases are TGTGCCACCAGTGACTCCCCAGGGGTTTCAGATACGCAGTATTTT. Translation gives CATSDSPGVSDTQYF.